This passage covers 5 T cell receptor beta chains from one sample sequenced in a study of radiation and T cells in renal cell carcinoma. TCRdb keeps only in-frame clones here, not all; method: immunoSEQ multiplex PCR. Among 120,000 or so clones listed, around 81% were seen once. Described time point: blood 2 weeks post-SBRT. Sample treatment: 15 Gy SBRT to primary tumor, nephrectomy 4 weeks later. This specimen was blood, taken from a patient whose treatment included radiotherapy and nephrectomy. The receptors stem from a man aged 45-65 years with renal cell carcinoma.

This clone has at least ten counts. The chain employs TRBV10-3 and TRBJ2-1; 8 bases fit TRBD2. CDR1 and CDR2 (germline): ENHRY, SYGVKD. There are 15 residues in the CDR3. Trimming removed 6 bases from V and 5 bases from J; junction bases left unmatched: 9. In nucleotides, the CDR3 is TGTGCCATCAGCCCCAGCGGGGGCAAAAACAATGAGCAGTTCTTC. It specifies CAISPSGGKNNEQFF.

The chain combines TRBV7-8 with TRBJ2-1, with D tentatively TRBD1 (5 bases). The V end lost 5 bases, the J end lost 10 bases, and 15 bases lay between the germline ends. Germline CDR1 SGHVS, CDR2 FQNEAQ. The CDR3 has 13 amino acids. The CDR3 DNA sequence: TGTGCCAGCAGCCACCCCAGGCAGGGAGAGCAGTTCTTC. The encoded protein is CASSHPRQGEQFF.

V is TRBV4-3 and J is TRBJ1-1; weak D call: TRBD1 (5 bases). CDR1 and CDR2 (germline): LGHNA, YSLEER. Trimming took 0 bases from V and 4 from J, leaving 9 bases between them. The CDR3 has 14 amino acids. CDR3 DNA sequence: TGCGCCAGCAGCCAAGATTATGGGGGCACTGAAGCTTTCTTT. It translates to CASSQDYGGTEAFF.

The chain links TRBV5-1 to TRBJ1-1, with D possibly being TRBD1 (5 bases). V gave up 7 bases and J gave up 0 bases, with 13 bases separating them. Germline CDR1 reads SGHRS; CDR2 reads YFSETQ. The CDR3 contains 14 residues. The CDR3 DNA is TGCGCCAGCGCCCCCAGAGGGGTGAACACTGAAGCTTTCTTT. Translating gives CASAPRGVNTEAFF.

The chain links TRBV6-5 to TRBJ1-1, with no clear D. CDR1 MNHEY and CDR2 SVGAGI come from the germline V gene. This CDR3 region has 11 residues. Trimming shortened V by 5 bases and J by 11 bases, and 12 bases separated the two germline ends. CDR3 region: CASSELNEAFF. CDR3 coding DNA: TGTGCCAGCAGTGAACTCAATGAGGCTTTCTTT.